The rows below give T cell receptor beta chains drawn from one sample of a study of T cell changes during pregnancy in multiple sclerosis. TCRdb keeps only in-frame clones here, not all; method: immunoSEQ multiplex PCR. The table records around 80,000 clones, nearly 95% of them present only once. The input for sequencing was peripheral blood, taken in the second trimester of pregnancy. Source of these receptors: a female donor with multiple sclerosis, enrolled in a pregnancy study. Each CDR3 is given with its conserved first and last residue. A D gene is named only where the DNA matches it firmly. Clone size is given for some rows only: seen once, a few or many times, or a class if the clone is expanded.

CDR3 DNA	CDR3 protein	V gene	J gene	D gene	clone size
TGTGCCATCAGTGAGTTAAAGCGGGAGGCAAATGAGCAGTTCTTC	CAISELKREANEQFF	TRBV10-3	TRBJ2-1	TRBD2	-
TGTGCCAGCCTACAGGTAGACTACGAGCAGTACTTC	CASLQVDYEQYF	TRBV2	TRBJ2-7	-	-
TGTGCCAGCAGTGGTCTCCCTAGCGGGTTATACAATGAGCAGTTCTTC	CASSGLPSGLYNEQFF	TRBV27	TRBJ2-1	TRBD2	-
TGTGCCAGCAGCCCTCTAGCGGTTAGCTCCTACGAGCAGTACTTC	CASSPLAVSSYEQYF	TRBV7-6	TRBJ2-7	TRBD2	-
TGCAGCGTTGAAGATCTGACCGGGACAGACTCCTACGAGCAGTACTTC	CSVEDLTGTDSYEQYF	TRBV29-1	TRBJ2-7	TRBD1	-
TGTGCCAGCAGTTTATCGGCGGGAGGGAGCACAGATACGCAGTATTTT	CASSLSAGGSTDTQYF	TRBV27	TRBJ2-3	TRBD2	-
TGCAGCGTTGAAGATGAGGGCAAAGGAAACACCATATATTTT	CSVEDEGKGNTIYF	TRBV29-1	TRBJ1-3	-	-
TGTGCCAGCAGCCTGTGGACTAGCGGGGGGACCGAGCAGTTCTTC	CASSLWTSGGTEQFF	TRBV5-4	TRBJ2-1	TRBD2	-
TGTGCCAGCAGTTCCGTGAGCGGGCAGTACTTC	CASSSVSGQYF	TRBV28	TRBJ2-7	-	-
TGTGCCACCAGCTTAGAGCCTAGCGGGGGAGAGACCCAGTACTTC	CATSLEPSGGETQYF	TRBV15	TRBJ2-5	TRBD2	once
TGTGCCAGCAGCTACGACAGGGGGTTCAGCACTGAAGCTTTCTTT	CASSYDRGFSTEAFF	TRBV7-9	TRBJ1-1	TRBD1	once
TGCGCCAGCAGCTTGAGAGGGACAGCGGCAATTAACTATGGCTACACCTTC	CASSLRGTAAINYGYTF	TRBV5-1	TRBJ1-2	TRBD1	-
TGTGCCAGTAGCCGAGGAACTAGCGGCCTCTCCTACAATGAGCAGTTCTTC	CASSRGTSGLSYNEQFF	TRBV19	TRBJ2-1	TRBD2	-
TGTGCAAGTCGCTTAGACCGGGACTATATTCACAATGAGCAGTTCTTC	CASRLDRDYIHNEQFF	TRBV12-2	TRBJ2-1	-	-
TGTGCCAGCAGCCCAGGGACGGGGGGCAGACAGCCCCAGCATTTT	CASSPGTGGRQPQHF	TRBV6-5	TRBJ1-5	-	-
TGCGCCAGCAGCCAAGGACTCAGGGGATTAGGGGCGGGAGCCAACCCCTACGAGCAGTACTTC	CASSQGLRGLGAGANPYEQYF	TRBV4-3	TRBJ2-7	-	-
TGTGCCAGCAGCCCGGCACTAAACCAAGAGACCCAGTACTTC	CASSPALNQETQYF	TRBV7-9	TRBJ2-5	-	-
TGTGCCAGCAGGGCGGATCGGACAGATACGCAGTATTTT	CASRADRTDTQYF	TRBV21-1	TRBJ2-3	-	-
TGTGCCAGCAGAAAAGGACAGGGGGCAGAGACCCAGTACTTC	CASRKGQGAETQYF	TRBV2	TRBJ2-5	TRBD1	-
TGTGCCTGGAGTACAGGGTCTCCTAATGAAAAACTGTTTTTT	CAWSTGSPNEKLFF	TRBV30	TRBJ1-4	-	few
TGTGCCAGCTGCAGGGGGCTGTCCGTTGTAGGGCCCCAGCATTTT	CASCRGLSVVGPQHF	TRBV28	TRBJ1-5	TRBD1	-
TGTGCCAGCAGTGAGTTGCAGATTAGGGGCGAGCAGTACTTC	CASSELQIRGEQYF	TRBV6-1	TRBJ2-7	-	once
TGTGCCAGCAGCCCTGCGGGTCAGGGGGCATTTTCGTACGAGCAGTACTTC	CASSPAGQGAFSYEQYF	TRBV28	TRBJ2-7	TRBD1	-
TGTGCCAGCAGCCCACCGTCGGGACAGGGATACAGCGAGCAGTACTTC	CASSPPSGQGYSEQYF	TRBV27	TRBJ2-7	TRBD1	-
TGTGCCTGGAGTGTTGGGACACCCGCGTACAATGAGCAGTTCTTC	CAWSVGTPAYNEQFF	TRBV30	TRBJ2-1	-	-
TGTGCCAGCAGTTACCTGGGACAGTACACAGATACGCAGTATTTT	CASSYLGQYTDTQYF	TRBV6-5	TRBJ2-3	TRBD1	-
TGCAGCGTTGAGGGGACTAGCTTCTACAATGAGCAGTTCTTC	CSVEGTSFYNEQFF	TRBV29-1	TRBJ2-1	TRBD2	-
TGTGCCAGCAGCTTTGGACTAGCGGACAATGAGCAGTTCTTC	CASSFGLADNEQFF	TRBV7-8	TRBJ2-1	TRBD2	-
TGTGCCAGCTCACCCGACAGGGGGCTTTATGGCTACACCTTC	CASSPDRGLYGYTF	TRBV18	TRBJ1-2	TRBD1	-
TGTGCCAGCAGCTTAGTACCCGGACTGGCACAAGAGACCCAGTACTTC	CASSLVPGLAQETQYF	TRBV7-7	TRBJ2-5	-	-
TGTGCCAGCAGCTTGTACGGACTAGCTCAACGCGAGCAGTACTTC	CASSLYGLAQREQYF	TRBV5-4	TRBJ2-7	TRBD2	-
TGTGCCAGTAGTCCGGGACTAGCGTCTGAGCAGTTCTTC	CASSPGLASEQFF	TRBV19	TRBJ2-1	TRBD2	once
TGTGCCAGCAGTTACCCTAGCGGGAGTAGGTATGAGCAGTTCTTC	CASSYPSGSRYEQFF	TRBV6-6	TRBJ2-1	TRBD2	-
TGCGCCAGCGCGAGACTAGCGGGAGGGCCCGTTCCGTCAGATACGCAGTATTTT	CASARLAGGPVPSDTQYF	TRBV5-1	TRBJ2-3	TRBD2	-
TGTGCCAGCATTGGGAGCCGGAATGAAGCTTTCTTT	CASIGSRNEAFF	TRBV28	TRBJ1-1	-	-
TGTGCCAGCAGTTTATCGACGGGGTCTAGCACAGATACGCAGTATTTT	CASSLSTGSSTDTQYF	TRBV27	TRBJ2-3	-	-
TGTGCCAGCCGCCTCCCCAGGGGGTTTTACAATGAGCAGTTCTTC	CASRLPRGFYNEQFF	TRBV7-2	TRBJ2-1	TRBD1	-
TGCGCCAGCGGCCCTGACAGGGGGCTTGGATCCCAGCATTTT	CASGPDRGLGSQHF	TRBV10-2	TRBJ1-5	TRBD1	once
TGTGCCAGCAGGTTCGACGGGAGCACAGATACGCAGTATTTT	CASRFDGSTDTQYF	TRBV6-1	TRBJ2-3	-	-
TGTGCCAGCATCATCTCCGAGGCTCGTTCGAGCACTGAAGCTTTCTTT	CASIISEARSSTEAFF	TRBV28	TRBJ1-1	-	-
TGTGCCTGGATAGGGGACAGGGCCTCCTATGGCTACACCTTC	CAWIGDRASYGYTF	TRBV30	TRBJ1-2	TRBD1	-
TGCGCCAGCAGCTTGGCGCGGAAGAACACCGGGGAGCTGTTTTTT	CASSLARKNTGELFF	TRBV5-1	TRBJ2-2	-	-
TGTGCCAGCAGCTTAGGCGGACAGGATGGCTACACCTTC	CASSLGGQDGYTF	TRBV13	TRBJ1-2	TRBD1	-
TGTGCCAGCAGCTTGGCGGGTGGCTACACCTTC	CASSLAGGYTF	TRBV5-6	TRBJ1-2	-	-
TGCGCCAGCCGTTTTGGTAGCGGGAGCGTAGAGCAGTACTTC	CASRFGSGSVEQYF	TRBV4-1	TRBJ2-7	TRBD2	-
TGTGCCAGCTCACCGGGCCCGAGCTCCTACAATGAGCAGTTCTTC	CASSPGPSSYNEQFF	TRBV18	TRBJ2-1	-	-
TGTGCCAGCGGCGCTAGAGACTCCTACAATGAGCAGTTCTTC	CASGARDSYNEQFF	TRBV9	TRBJ2-1	-	-
TGTGCCAGCAGCGGGGGACAGGGGGCTGGGGCCAACGTCCTGACTTTC	CASSGGQGAGANVLTF	TRBV11-3	TRBJ2-6	TRBD1	-
TGTGCCAGCAGTTGGCGCCGGGTTCCCCTTACCTACGAGCAGTACTTC	CASSWRRVPLTYEQYF	TRBV28	TRBJ2-7	-	-
TGTGCCAGCAGTTTATGGGCGGGAGTGAGCACCGGGGAGCTGTTTTTT	CASSLWAGVSTGELFF	TRBV27	TRBJ2-2	TRBD2	-